Sequencing of this T cell receptor (beta chain) was carried out in a study of T cells in tuberculosis. The method was immunoSEQ multiplex PCR; TCRdb's version includes in-frame clones alone and lacks a portion of them. Of 55,000 to 60,000 clones in the sample, roughly 88% were seen once. After thawing and overnight rest, PBMC were stained with GMM-loaded CD1B tetramer, viability dye and anti-CD3 for sorting. The lipid loaded on the CD1B tetramers was C32 glucose monomycolate from Rhodococcus equi. Tetramer-negative cells, about 97,000 per donor, were also sorted. Germline values: CDR1 SGDLS, CDR2 YYNGEE. The CDR3 extends over 15 amino acids. Trimming shortened V by 0 bases and J by 1 base, and 10 bases separated the two germline ends. Study findings and constraints: The stringent gate may have excluded weak CD1B-GMM tetramer binders.

The sequenced sample consisted of CD1b-GMM tetramer-negative cells sorted from PBMCs. The V call is TRBV9, the J call TRBJ1-2; no definite D call. The receptor was derived from an adult woman with latent tuberculosis. CDR3 sequence (DNA): TGTGCCAGCAGCGTAGGCGGAGATTTTAACTATGGCTACACCTTC. It encodes CASSVGGDFNYGYTF.